The 23 T cell receptor beta chains listed next were all sequenced from one sample in a study. Via MiXCR, TCRdb re-called the RT-PCR reads, giving one row per CDR3 protein. The sample lists about 680,000 distinct CDR3 sequences; 14% were seen once. Specimen: memory CD4+ T cells from blood. The receptors derive from a female donor in good health, serving as a healthy control.

This chain links TRBV20-1 with TRBJ2-5; no clear D. The V gene's germline CDR1 is DFQATT and CDR2 SNEGSKA (reference sequence). The CDR3 runs to 14 residues. V was trimmed by 1 base and J by 5 bases, leaving 14 bases between them. The CDR3 loop is CSARATAVWETQYF. The CDR3 bases are TGCAGTGCTAGAGCGACGGCCGTGTGGGAGACCCAGTACTTC.

This clonotype was picked up many times. CDR3 residues: CASSYTDGYTEAFF. As DNA, the CDR3 is TGTGCCAGCAGTTACACTGACGGATACACTGAAGCTTTCTTT. This chain connects TRBV6-5 to TRBJ1-1; D gene uncertain. Trimming left V 2 bases short and J 3 bases short, with 10 bases between. This CDR3 has 14 residues. From germline, CDR1 is MNHEY and CDR2 SVGAGI.

This clonotype was counted at least ten times. The rearrangement uses TRBV24-1 and TRBJ2-7; 8 bases fit TRBD1. The CDR3 loop spans 14 amino acids. Germline CDR1 reads KGHDR; CDR2 reads SFDVKD. The V segment lost 5 bases and the J segment 0 bases; nucleotides outside the gene matches: 2. The CDR3 DNA reads TGTGCCACCAGTGGGGACAGGAGCTCCTACGAGCAGTACTTC. The encoded protein is CATSGDRSSYEQYF.

The V gene is TRBV7-3, the J gene TRBJ1-4, with D uncertain. Germline loops: CDR1 SGHTA, CDR2 FQGTGA. This CDR3 contains 15 residues. V dropped 5 bases and J dropped 5 bases, with 15 bases sitting between them. CDR3 bases: TGTGCCAGCAGCCTCCGGGGAGGATTCAATGAAAAACTGTTTTTT. Translation: CASSLRGGFNEKLFF.

CDR3 sequence (DNA): TGTGCCAGCAGTTTGGATGAGCAGTTCTTC. Its translation: CASSLDEQFF. V usage is TRBV27 and J usage is TRBJ2-1; D is unclear. The germline V gene encodes CDR1 MNHEY and CDR2 SMNVEV (reference sequence). V was pared by 3 bases and J by 8 bases, with 2 bases between. The CDR3 runs 10 residues.

There are a few counts of this clonotype. V is TRBV5-1 and J is TRBJ1-3; TRBD1 aligns across 7 bases. Germline V lookup: CDR1 SGHRS, CDR2 YFSETQ. This CDR3 spans 16 amino acids. After removal of 0 bases from V and 2 bases from J, the junction contained 5 bases not matched to a gene. The CDR3 spells CASSLDVQGAGNTIYF. The CDR3 nucleotides are TGCGCCAGCAGCTTGGACGTCCAGGGGGCTGGAAACACCATATATTTT.

This clonotype was seen more than once but under ten times. The V call is TRBV20-1, the J call TRBJ1-4, with D unresolved. Trimming removed 3 bases from V and 0 bases from J, with 8 bases in between. CDR1 and CDR2 (germline): DFQATT, SNEGSKA (reference sequence). CDR3 length equals 14 residues. The CDR3 here is CSASSPTTNEKLFF. In nucleotides, the CDR3 is TGCAGTGCTAGTAGCCCGACAACTAATGAAAAACTGTTTTTT.

The chain links TRBV6-6 to TRBJ2-7; D perhaps matches TRBD2 (5 bases). CDR3 length: 14 residues. The V gene's germline CDR1 is MNHNY and CDR2 SVGAGI (reference sequence). Trimming shortened V by 7 bases and J by 5 bases, and 18 bases separated the two germline ends. CDR3 sequence reads: CASTYGVGSNEQYF. The DNA of the CDR3 is TGTGCCAGCACCTACGGGGTGGGTTCGAACGAGCAGTACTTC.

This clonotype was seen ten or more times. V usage is TRBV7-2 and J usage is TRBJ2-3; D might be TRBD1 or TRBD2, each matching 6 bases. Germline CDR1 SGHTA, CDR2 FQGNSA. V was cut by 6 bases and J by 4 bases, with 17 bases left in between. CDR3 length equals 15 residues. The CDR3 reads CASSLQMGGADTQYF. CDR3 DNA sequence: TGTGCCAGCAGTCTCCAAATGGGGGGCGCAGATACGCAGTATTTT.

This clonotype has more than one count but fewer than ten. The genes are TRBV20-1 and TRBJ2-5; D might be TRBD1 or TRBD2, each matching 6 bases. CDR3 length: 13 amino acids. The germline V gene encodes CDR1 DFQATT and CDR2 SNEGSKA (reference sequence). Trimming removed 4 bases from V and 5 bases from J, with 14 bases in between. The CDR3 DNA reads TGCAGTGCTATCTACAGGGCGGGGGAGACCCAGTACTTC. The encoded protein is CSAIYRAGETQYF.

This clonotype has ten or more counts. The chain has TRBV7-2 and TRBJ2-4; D ambiguous. Trimming left V 3 bases short and J 11 bases short, with 14 bases between. This CDR3 spans 13 amino acids. CDR1 and CDR2 from the germline V gene are SGHTA and FQGNSA. As DNA, the CDR3 is TGTGCCAGCAGCTTGGCCGCAGGTGACTTTCAGTACTTC. It yields the protein CASSLAAGDFQYF. Complete variable domain (other parts from reference TRBV7-2 and TRBJ2-4): GAGVSQSPSNKVTEKGKDVELRCDPISGHTALYWYRQSLGQGLEFLIYFQGNSAPDKSGLPSDRFSAERTGGSVSTLTIQRTQQEDSAVYLCASSLAAGDFQYFGAGTRLSVL.

This clonotype was detected many times. The chain employs TRBV6-2 or TRBV6-3 and TRBJ2-1; TRBD2 aligns across 14 bases. The J segment lost 15 bases and the V segment lost 5 bases, leaving 15 bases of the junction unmatched. CDR3 length equals 16 residues. The germline V gene encodes CDR1 MNHEY and CDR2 SVGEGT. The CDR3 nucleotides are TGTGCCAGCAGTGCTCCCCCCGGGACTAGCGGGAGCACTCGGTTCTTC. Translated: CASSAPPGTSGSTRFF.

The V gene is TRBV3-1, the J gene TRBJ2-1, with 10 positions matching TRBD2. The CDR3 consists of 13 residues. CDR1 and CDR2 from the germline V gene are LGHDT and YNNKEL (reference sequence). V trimming: 8 bases; J trimming: 7 bases; junction bases outside the gene matches: 5. The CDR3 bases are TGTGCCAGCCGGACTAGCGGAGGGAATGAGCAGTTCTTC. The encoded protein is CASRTSGGNEQFF.

This clonotype was recorded many times. The CDR3 sequence: CASKVGDREQFF. In DNA, the CDR3 is TGTGCCAGCAAGGTCGGGGACAGGGAGCAGTTCTTC. This chain links TRBV6-1 with TRBJ2-1, with TRBD1 identical over 8 bases. V lost 7 bases to trimming and J lost 10 bases; unmatched junction nucleotides: 6. The CDR3 totals 12 residues. Germline assignment: CDR1 MNHNS and CDR2 SASEGT.

CDR3 region: CASSLETGGYTEAFF. The DNA for the CDR3 is TGCGCCAGCAGCTTGGAGACAGGGGGCTATACTGAAGCTTTCTTT. V is TRBV5-1 and J is TRBJ1-1; 10 bases align to TRBD1. This CDR3 comprises 15 residues. Germline-derived CDR1 and CDR2 are SGHRS and YFSETQ. With V trimmed by 0 bases and J by 5 bases, 4 bases remained unmatched.

This clonotype showed up just a few times. The V call is TRBV7-9, the J call TRBJ1-2; D is ambiguous. Germline CDR1 SEHNR, CDR2 FQNEAQ (reference sequence). Trimming took 1 base from V and 4 from J, leaving 13 bases between them. This CDR3 has 15 residues. The CDR3 DNA sequence: TGTGCCAGCAGCTTAGGGACGGCGGGAACCTATGGCTACACCTTC. It translates to CASSLGTAGTYGYTF.

This clonotype was detected a few times. This sequence joins TRBV7-9 and TRBJ1-1, with 12 bases lining up with TRBD1. Germline loops: CDR1 SEHNR, CDR2 FQNEAQ (reference sequence). The CDR3 has 17 residues. V was clipped by 5 bases and J by 5 bases; unmatched bases: 12. The CDR3: CASSREPGQGAWTEAFF. The CDR3 bases are TGTGCCAGCAGCCGAGAACCGGGACAGGGGGCTTGGACTGAAGCTTTCTTT.

This clonotype was counted many times. The chain uses TRBV5-1 and TRBJ1-5, with D hard to call. This CDR3 has 14 amino acids. Germline V gene sequence: CDR1 SGHRS, CDR2 YFSETQ. Trimming removed 0 bases from V and 8 bases from J, with 12 bases in between. CDR3 nucleotides: TGCGCCAGCAGCTTGGGTGGGATGAGAGAGCCCCAGCATTTT. Its translation is CASSLGGMREPQHF.

This clonotype was detected only a few times. The J gene is TRBJ2-1, the V gene TRBV5-1; 11 bases map to TRBD1. V was clipped by 2 bases and J by 1 base; unmatched bases: 5. Germline V gene sequence: CDR1 SGHRS, CDR2 YFSETQ. This CDR3 spans 17 amino acids. CDR3 sequence (DNA): TGCGCCAGCAGCTTAGGGACAGGGGGTCTTTCCTACAATGAGCAGTTCTTC. The encoded protein is CASSLGTGGLSYNEQFF.

There are many counts of this clonotype. The gene calls are TRBV5-1 and TRBJ1-5, with 8 positions matching TRBD1. Trimming cost V 1 base and J 5 bases; bases outside gene matches: 5. This CDR3 has 15 residues. In germline, CDR1 is SGHRS, CDR2 YFSETQ. The CDR3 loop reads CASSLTGGKDQPQHF. The CDR3 DNA reads TGCGCCAGCAGCTTGACAGGGGGTAAGGATCAGCCCCAGCATTTT.

This clonotype was observed a few times. J is TRBJ2-1 and V is TRBV6-2 or TRBV6-3, with TRBD2 matching 8 bases. CDR3 length: 16 residues. CDR1 and CDR2 (germline): MNHEY, SVGEGT. V lost 0 bases, J lost 4 bases, and 5 bases stayed unmatched. CDR3 residues: CASSYSGLGNYNEQFF. The CDR3, as DNA: TGTGCCAGCAGTTACTCGGGACTAGGAAATTACAATGAGCAGTTCTTC.

The sample holds many counts of this clonotype. V usage is TRBV27 and J usage is TRBJ1-5; a possible D gene is TRBD1 (6 bases). The V end lost 0 bases, the J end lost 0 bases, and 15 bases lay between the germline ends. The CDR3 loop spans 18 amino acids. Per germline, CDR1 MNHEY and CDR2 SMNVEV (reference sequence). The DNA for the CDR3 is TGTGCCAGCAGTTTATCGGGGGGGGCTTCGTATAGCAATCAGCCCCAGCATTTT. This sequence encodes CASSLSGGASYSNQPQHF.

In this sample, this clonotype turned up many times. The J gene is TRBJ2-5, the V gene TRBV7-9; TRBD1 agrees at 7 bases. From germline, CDR1 is SEHNR and CDR2 FQNEAQ (reference sequence). J gave up 5 bases and V 4 bases, and 4 bases lay outside the gene matches. This CDR3 has 13 amino acids. CDR3: CASSSQGMETQYF. The CDR3 nucleotides are TGTGCCAGCAGCTCACAGGGGATGGAGACCCAGTACTTC.